Listed below are T cell receptor beta chains from one sample, sequenced in a study of OX40 agonist ivuxolimab in advanced cancers. The protocol was immunoSEQ multiplex PCR, while the TCRdb copy is restricted to in-frame clones and leaves out a portion. The table includes about 150,000 clones, roughly 94% detected once. The sequences come from CD4+ or CD8+ T cells sorted from blood, collected in a trial of the OX40 agonist ivuxolimab. The origin of the receptors is an adult with an advanced solid tumor such as melanoma, head and neck, liver or kidney cancer. Both conserved end residues are part of each CDR3.

cdr3_length	v_call	cdr3_aa
16	TRBV29-1	CSVPLLGTGGLYEQYF
13	TRBV28	CASSSLQIYEQYF
12	TRBV5-1	CASIGQGYEQHF
16	TRBV19	CASSIRRTGDTGELFF
14	TRBV11-3	CASSGRDMGDTQYF
18	TRBV5-1	CASSLSTSGSGVGETQYF
14	TRBV29-1	CSVGGQGGSYGYTF
13	TRBV7-2	CACRVRDPYGYTF
16	TRBV27	CASSPYVSGHPYEQYF
16	TRBV9	CASSVRGLRGIETQYF
13	TRBV28	CATSGTPTYEQYF
15	TRBV6-5	CASSSPLKDRYEQYF
12	TRBV19	CATWWPRETQYF
16	TRBV4-1	CASSLAAGGHTGELFF
13	TRBV29-1	CSVALAAYNEQFF
13	TRBV9	CASSGQVDYGYTF
14	TRBV25-1	CASSEGDRLYEQYF
16	TRBV9	CASSVAAHGVGNTIYF
12	TRBV11-2	CASSSARYEQYF
13	TRBV5-3	CAGDRAPMGGYTF
19	TRBV19	CASSSIRGQGAGVNQPQHF
14	TRBV2	CASSAGRGIYGYTF
16	TRBV27	CASSQRTPYSNQPQHF
14	TRBV28	CASSLGQVGTEAFF
14	TRBV7-2	CASSLLFGNQPQHF
16	TRBV18	CASSPIAAEANSPLHF
16	TRBV5-6	CASSRAGGHSNQPQHF
13	TRBV5-6	CASTLGVNYGYTF
13	TRBV6-5	CASSPRENYEQYF